This entry lists 5 T cell receptor beta chains sequenced from one sample in a study of T cells in Graves' hyperthyroidism and ophthalmopathy. Amplification targeted TCR beta CDR3 regions from RNA transcripts. Researchers ran a first-round RT-PCR on the TCR CDR3 using the HTBI primer set. MiXCR was run by TCRdb on the multiplex PCR reads, yielding one entry per CDR3 protein. The repertoire has approximately 590,000 distinct CDR3 sequences, about a sixth of them found once; the top ten carry approximately 7.4%. The sample taken for sequencing was blood. Receptor source: a woman in her 30s with Graves' hyperthyroidism.

This clonotype has a handful of counts. This chain uses TRBV25-1 with TRBJ1-1; D not resolved. Trimming stripped 2 bases from V and 9 bases from J, with 13 bases between. Per the germline V gene, CDR1 is MGHDK and CDR2 is SYGVNS. This CDR3 contains 13 residues. This chain's CDR3 is CASSEEVLGKAFF. The CDR3 DNA reads as TGTGCCAGCAGTGAAGAGGTCCTCGGGAAAGCTTTCTTT.

This clonotype came up many times. This chain joins TRBV5-1 and TRBJ2-1, with 10 bases that match TRBD2. CDR3 size: 16 residues. Looked up from germline, CDR1 is SGHRS and CDR2 is YFSETQ. The junction had 11 bases not matched to a gene; V was cut back by 2 bases and J by 9 bases. CDR3 nucleotides: TGCGCCAGCAGCTTTGGACCCGGGACTAGCGACGTTGAGCAGTTCTTC. Amino acids: CASSFGPGTSDVEQFF.

This clonotype has a handful of counts. The chain uses TRBV20-1 and TRBJ2-4; 12 nucleotides match TRBD2. The J call is uncertain, as TRBJ2-1 better fits the DNA end. From germline, CDR1 is DFQATT and CDR2 SNEGSKA (reference sequence). This CDR3 spans 13 amino acids. Here the CDR3 reads CSATTSGSLIQFF. DNA of the CDR3: TGCAGTGCTACGACTAGCGGGAGCCTCATTCAGTTCTTC.

The chain is built from TRBV4-3 and TRBJ1-1; tentative D call: TRBD1 (5 bases). V was trimmed by 0 bases and J by 3 bases, leaving 29 bases between them. CDR1 is LGHNA, CDR2 YSLEER, per germline. CDR3 size: 21 residues. DNA of the CDR3: TGCGCCAGCAGCCAAGAAAGTCCCAGGGTCGGGTCCTACACCGGGTACACTGAAGCTTTCTTT. It yields the protein CASSQESPRVGSYTGYTEAFF.

The chain employs TRBV9 and TRBJ2-3; 10 bases line up with TRBD2. Germline CDR1 is SGDLS and CDR2 is YYNGEE. The CDR3 is made up of 17 amino acids. V shed 3 bases and J 2 bases; nucleotides not matched to a gene: 9. This chain's CDR3 is CASSATLAGDITDTQYF. CDR3 nucleotides: TGTGCCAGCAGCGCTACTCTAGCGGGGGATATCACAGATACGCAGTATTTT.